This T cell receptor (beta chain) was recovered during a study of regulatory T cells in long-lasting Graves disease. Study information: For a period under 3 months, newly diagnosed Graves' patients had taken antithyroid drugs. Regarding the study as a whole: Repertoires from persistent disease leaned toward TRBV28, TRBJ1-2 and TRBJ2-5. TCR diversity was lower in persistent Graves' patients (versus newly diagnosed ones).

In the case of this clonotype: What it binds is unknown.

Trimming pared 7 bases from V and 1 base from J, leaving 11 bases between. The V gene's germline CDR1 is SQVTM and CDR2 ANQGSEA. The length of the CDR3 is 13 residues. Documented time point: newly diagnosed GD, antithyroid drugs for less than 3 months. PBMC RNA was the source of the TCR library. Each of the patients was recruited from an endocrinology department situated in Xi'an, China. CDR3 regions were amplified by Arm-PCR using iRepertoire HTBI primers to build TCR beta libraries. MiXCR, applied by TCRdb to the multiplex PCR reads, yields one record per CDR3 protein. This sample has under 300,000 distinct CDR3 sequences, with around 20% found just once.

Here the sequenced sample was peripheral blood mononuclear cells (PBMCs), taken at new diagnosis, from a patient treated with antithyroid drugs. The receptor was derived from a female donor with Graves disease. This rearrangement joins TRBV29-1 to TRBJ1-3; a weak D match, TRBD1 (5 bases). The CDR3 loop reads CSGKRTSGNTIYF. DNA for the CDR3: TGCAGCGGGAAACGGACATCTGGAAACACCATATATTTT.